The 11 T cell receptor beta chains listed next were all sequenced from one sample in a study of T cell responses to AZD1222 COVID-19 vaccine. Using immunoSEQ multiplex PCR, the repertoire was profiled, and TCRdb retains in-frame clones only, with some absent. The table includes over 100,000 clones, about 90% detected once. The starting material was peripheral blood, obtained on day 0 of AZD1222 vaccination. The receptors were sampled from an adult in good health.

The chain has TRBV24-1 and TRBJ1-2; the D gene is possibly TRBD1 (5 bases). The CDR3 is 12 residues long. Trimming pared 3 bases from V and 5 bases from J, leaving 6 bases between. Germline V gene sequence: CDR1 KGHDR, CDR2 SFDVKD. The CDR3 spells CATSDPGYGYTF. The CDR3 DNA is TGTGCCACCAGTGATCCAGGGTATGGCTACACCTTC.

The rearrangement joins TRBV20-1 to TRBJ2-7; D ambiguous. This CDR3 comprises 14 residues. CDR1 and CDR2 from the germline V gene are DFQATT and SNEGSKA (reference sequence). V lost 3 bases, J lost 3 bases, and 15 bases lay in between. This chain's CDR3 is CSASHRYSSYEQYF. In nucleotides, the CDR3 is TGCAGTGCTAGTCATCGGTACAGCAGCTACGAGCAGTACTTC.

This clone was picked up a small number of times. J is TRBJ1-4 and V is TRBV27; 7 bases line up with TRBD1. V shed 1 base and J 8 bases; nucleotides not matched to a gene: 13. From germline, CDR1 is MNHEY and CDR2 SMNVEV (reference sequence). CDR3 length equals 17 residues. The CDR3 DNA follows: TGTGCCAGCAGTTTATTGTCACAGGAGGGGGCTTGGGAAAAACTGTTTTTT. Protein product: CASSLLSQEGAWEKLFF.

This clone was recorded a few times. V and J are TRBV6-5 and TRBJ2-3; D ambiguous. Germline lookup yields CDR1 MNHEY and CDR2 SVGAGI. CDR3 length: 14 residues. Trimming shortened V by 4 bases and J by 6 bases, and 14 bases separated the two germline ends. The CDR3 region has the DNA TGTGCCAGCAGTTCCCCGGGTCTCTCGGATACGCAGTATTTT. As protein: CASSSPGLSDTQYF.

The chain recombines TRBV13 with TRBJ1-6; 9 bases are shared with TRBD1. Germline V gene lookup returns CDR1 PRHDT and CDR2 FYEKMQ (reference sequence). V lost 5 bases, J lost 6 bases, and 14 bases stayed unmatched. The CDR3 loop spans 18 amino acids. CDR3 nucleotide sequence: TGTGCCAGCAGCCCACGCCCGGGACAGGGAGTGTCTAATTCACCCCTCCACTTT. Translating it yields CASSPRPGQGVSNSPLHF.

Note on this clone: Different DNA sequences within this sample yield the same CDR3. This chain links TRBV12-3 or TRBV12-4 with TRBJ2-3; no clear D gene. The V and J ends lost 3 bases and 1 base respectively, with 2 bases between them. This CDR3 is built from 12 residues. Here the CDR3 DNA reads TGTGCCAGCAGTTTGGGCACAGATACGCAGTATTTT. This codes for CASSLGTDTQYF.

The rearrangement uses TRBV4-1 and TRBJ2-1; 7 bases fit TRBD2. Germline V gives CDR1 MGHRA, CDR2 YSYEKL. The V and J ends lost 5 bases and 6 bases, in that order; junction bases with no gene match: 7. The CDR3 consists of 14 residues. The chain's CDR3 is CASSEGLDRNEQFF. The DNA for the CDR3 is TGCGCCAGCAGCGAAGGACTAGATCGCAATGAGCAGTTCTTC.

The chain has TRBV2 and TRBJ1-1, with D unclear. Germline-derived CDR1 and CDR2 are SNHLY and FYNNEI. CDR3 length: 13 amino acids. V shed 7 bases and J shed 1 base, with 10 bases lying between them. DNA for the CDR3: TGTGCCAGCACAGTGGGAGCGAACACTGAAGCTTTCTTT. Translated, it gives CASTVGANTEAFF.

The V and J genes are TRBV19 and TRBJ1-5; D remains unclear. Germline V gene sequence: CDR1 LNHDA, CDR2 SQIVND (reference sequence). Trimming removed 4 bases from V and 4 bases from J, with 8 bases in between. The CDR3 is 13 amino acids. The CDR3 reads CASSSQTNQPQHF. CDR3 nucleotides: TGTGCCAGTAGTAGCCAGACTAATCAGCCCCAGCATTTT.

V and J are TRBV28 and TRBJ1-2, with TRBD1 as a possible D gene (5 bases). Germline V CDR1 and CDR2: MDHEN, SYDVKM. This CDR3 is 13 amino acids long. The V end was cut by 5 bases, the J end by 7 bases, with 14 bases between. The CDR3 loop reads CASSLRQPPGYTF. In DNA form, the CDR3 reads TGTGCCAGCAGTCTGCGACAGCCACCTGGCTACACCTTC.

The V and J genes are TRBV11-2 and TRBJ2-7, with 8 bases that match TRBD2. This CDR3 is 13 amino acids long. The junction had 4 bases not matched to a gene; V was cut back by 6 bases and J by 3 bases. Germline-derived CDR1 and CDR2 are SGHAT and FQNNGV. Here the CDR3 reads CASRAGTSYEQYF. CDR3 DNA sequence: TGTGCCAGCAGGGCCGGGACTAGCTACGAGCAGTACTTC.